Listed below are T cell receptor beta chains from one sample, sequenced in a study of T cells in Graves' hyperthyroidism and ophthalmopathy. TCRdb reprocessed the multiplex PCR reads via MiXCR and lists one record per CDR3 protein. The sample shows hundreds of thousands of distinct CDR3 sequences, around 16% of them seen only once. Sequenced material: blood. The receptors originated from a woman between 18 and 29 years old with Graves' hyperthyroidism. Both conserved end residues are part of each CDR3. The order of the fields is CDR3 length, V gene, CDR3 protein.

length: 16
V: TRBV11-1
CDR3: CASSLFGTGDGTEAFF

length: 13
V: TRBV10-3
CDR3: CAISESGSYEQYF

length: 16
V: TRBV9
CDR3: CASSPPGGGRTDTQYF

length: 15
V: TRBV5-8
CDR3: CASSLDSLGGDTQYF

length: 15
V: TRBV4-3
CDR3: CASSLWAGGSETQYF

length: 14
V: TRBV18
CDR3: CASSKGQGANIQYF

length: 17
V: TRBV28
CDR3: CASSPEGGRMPTQPQHF

length: 16
V: TRBV5-5
CDR3: CASSLSPGTEYYGYTF

length: 15
V: TRBV11-2
CDR3: CASSFTAGRMEKLFF

length: 18
V: TRBV7-2
CDR3: CASSLTSGGAKSYNEQFF

length: 14
V: TRBV6-1
CDR3: CASSPDSSLYEQYF

length: 14
V: TRBV7-6
CDR3: CASPLGGQRNTIYF

length: 14
V: TRBV7-2
CDR3: CASKVDTGNYGYTF

length: 14
V: TRBV15
CDR3: CATSRGMGAYEQYF

length: 17
V: TRBV4-2
CDR3: CASSRLRDGANTGELFF

length: 15
V: TRBV7-6
CDR3: CASSLTPFPTDTQYF

length: 13
V: TRBV11-2
CDR3: CASSPLISDTQYF

length: 15
V: TRBV19
CDR3: CASSALPQGGDTQYF

length: 14
V: TRBV11-2
CDR3: CASSSSGGDQPQHF

length: 15
V: TRBV5-1
CDR3: CASSLGMALNTEAFF

length: 15
V: TRBV28
CDR3: CASSLTGTGANVLTF

length: 14
V: TRBV3-1
CDR3: CASSQDIKREPQHF